Presented here are 10 T cell receptor beta chains from one specimen sequenced in a study of response to subunit inactivated influenza vaccine. TCRdb independently ran MiXCR on the RT-PCR reads; one entry per CDR3 protein. This repertoire shows 530,000 or so distinct CDR3 sequences, around 25% found once; its top ten account for less than 2.5%. The sequences come from CD4+ T cells sorted from PBMCs, collected around 5 days after vaccination. The source is a man between 45 and 60 years old who received an inactivated influenza vaccine.

This sequence joins TRBV19 and TRBJ2-1; 10 positions agree with TRBD2. Germline-derived CDR1 and CDR2 are LNHDA and SQIVND (reference sequence). This CDR3 region has 14 residues. After removal of 1 base from V and 9 bases from J, the junction contained 3 bases not matched to a gene. As DNA, the CDR3 is TGTGCCAGTAGTATAGTCGCTAGCGGGGGTGAGCAGTTCTTC. Amino acid sequence: CASSIVASGGEQFF.

The table lists this clonotype with many counts. The rearrangement joins TRBV7-2 to TRBJ2-2; D not certain. The CDR3 is 14 amino acids. Looked up from germline, CDR1 is SGHTA and CDR2 is FQGNSA. V was pared by 1 base and J by 2 bases, with 5 bases between. The CDR3 region is CASSLVANTGELFF. Written as DNA, the CDR3 is TGTGCCAGCAGCTTAGTAGCTAACACCGGGGAGCTGTTTTTT.

The J gene is TRBJ1-3, the V gene TRBV14; D gene ambiguous. Trimming cost V 2 bases and J 1 base, with 6 bases left between them. CDR3 length equals 14 residues. Per germline, CDR1 SGHDN and CDR2 FVKESK. This CDR3 is CASSQTRSGNTIYF. CDR3 nucleotides: TGTGCCAGCAGCCAAACGAGATCTGGAAACACCATATATTTT.

This clonotype was detected a few times. The chain employs TRBV29-1 and TRBJ1-2; TRBD1 is a possible D gene (5 bases). Germline CDR1 and CDR2: SQVTM and ANQGSEA. V was shortened by 5 bases and J by 0 bases, with 13 bases between the two germline ends. The CDR3 has 14 amino acids. The CDR3 reads CSVRARGANYGYTF. The CDR3 DNA is TGCAGCGTTCGGGCAAGGGGAGCTAACTATGGCTACACCTTC.

Only a few counts were recorded for this clonotype. J is TRBJ1-3 and V is TRBV12-3 or TRBV12-4; D call uncertain. Trimming removed 6 bases at V and 1 base at J, with 10 bases between. This CDR3 has 14 residues. CDR3 DNA: TGTGCCAGCAGCTTCGCGGATTCTGGAAACACCATATATTTT. Translated, it gives CASSFADSGNTIYF.

The rearrangement joins TRBV19 to TRBJ1-5; 7 bases map to TRBD1. The V segment lost 0 bases and the J segment 7 bases; nucleotides outside the gene matches: 18. The germline CDR1 and CDR2 sequences are LNHDA and SQIVND (reference sequence). The CDR3 spans 19 residues. The DNA for the CDR3 is TGTGCCAGTAGTATAGATCAACCTATCGGCAGGGGGTCTGGACAGCCCCAGCATTTT. It codes for CASSIDQPIGRGSGQPQHF.

The rearrangement joins TRBV20-1 to TRBJ2-3; weak D call: TRBD2 (6 bases). V was cut by 2 bases and J by 3 bases, with 12 bases left in between. The germline V gene encodes CDR1 DFQATT and CDR2 SNEGSKA (reference sequence). This CDR3 contains 14 residues. The DNA of the CDR3 is TGCAGTGCTAGAAGAAGACTAGTTACAGATACGCAGTATTTT. This codes for CSARRRLVTDTQYF.

This clonotype came up a few times. The chain combines TRBV28 with TRBJ2-7; unclear D gene. Per the germline V gene, CDR1 is MDHEN and CDR2 is SYDVKM. Trimming took 5 bases from V and 2 from J, leaving 7 bases between them. The CDR3 spans 12 residues. The DNA for the CDR3 is TGTGCCAGCAGTCGGGCAGCCTACGAGCAGTACTTC. This codes for CASSRAAYEQYF. Drawing the rest from reference TRBV28 and TRBJ2-7, the complete variable domain is DVKVTQSSRYLVKRTGEKVFLECVQDMDHENMFWYRQDPGLGLRLIYFSYDVKMKEKGDIPEGYSVSREKKERFSLILESASTNQTSMYLCASSRAAYEQYFGPGTRLTVT.

This clonotype was observed once. The chain couples TRBV11-3 to TRBJ2-1, with 14 positions matching TRBD2. CDR3 size: 15 residues. CDR1 is SGHNT and CDR2 is YENEEA in the germline V gene. The J segment lost 12 bases and the V segment lost 1 base, leaving 5 bases of the junction unmatched. The CDR3 sequence: CASSLVGGTSGRQFF. DNA for the CDR3: TGTGCCAGCAGCTTAGTAGGGGGGACTAGCGGGAGGCAGTTCTTC. Variable domain in full (rest from reference TRBV11-3 and TRBJ2-1): EAGVVQSPRYKIIEKKQPVAFWCNPISGHNTLYWYLQNLGQGPELLIRYENEEAVDDSQLPKDRFSAERLKGVDSTLKIQPAELGDSAVYLCASSLVGGTSGRQFFGPGTRLTVL.

The rearrangement links TRBV6-1 to TRBJ2-1; a weak D match, TRBD1 (6 bases). The length of the CDR3 is 16 residues. The germline V gene encodes CDR1 MNHNS and CDR2 SASEGT. V shed 2 bases and J shed 5 bases, with 16 bases lying between them. CDR3 nucleotides: TGTGCCAGCAGTGAACAGGCAGGGGCGGCGAACAATGAGCAGTTCTTC. Amino acid sequence: CASSEQAGAANNEQFF.